This entry is about one T cell receptor (beta chain). Its antigen remains unknown. At the DNA level, this CDR3 is encoded by other sequences in the same sample as well. The authors extracted RNA and reverse transcribed it into cDNA as the sequencing template. Some clones are missing from TCRdb's copy, which holds only in-frame ones; the method was immunoSEQ multiplex PCR. The sample includes 180,000 or so clones, approximately 51% of them seen just once. The sample's treatment: oral pan-JAK inhibitor, 5-10 mg twice daily. Researchers gathered lesional scalp punch biopsies and peripheral blood from patients with alopecia areata. Germline V gene sequence: CDR1 MNHNY, CDR2 SVGAGI (reference sequence). The CDR3 runs to 10 residues. The V and J ends lost 2 bases and 8 bases respectively, with 1 base between them. The data originate from a study of CD8+ T cells in alopecia areata. Study-wide points: Scalp clonality, along with expanded CD8+ clones among the top 100, was significantly decreased by tofacitinib.

The sequence was collected from a human donor with alopecia areata. V and J are TRBV6-6 and TRBJ2-1; no clear D gene. The sequenced sample was CD8+ T cells sorted from blood, obtained between weeks 51 and 54, from a patient treated with tofacitinib. The CDR3, as DNA: TGTGCCAGCAGTTACGATGAGCAGTTCTTC. Its translation is CASSYDEQFF.